This TCR beta chain is drawn from a study of CD4 T cells in relation to SARS-CoV-2 and coronaviruses. The unexposed donors gave CD4+ T cells in about 2011-2018, prior to COVID-19. The cells were cultured for under 13 days before CD4+ T cells were isolated. On this clone itself: Its antigen is undetermined.

Clones were sequenced by immunoSEQ multiplex PCR, and TCRdb holds only the in-frame ones, with some missing. The table has tens of thousands of clones, more than 70% seen once. V lost 3 bases, J lost 1 base, and 9 bases stayed unmatched. This CDR3 has 16 residues. Germline V CDR1 and CDR2: SGHRS, YFSETQ. This chain links TRBV5-1 with TRBJ2-5, with 7 positions matching TRBD2. The receptor was derived from a human donor in good health. The sample consisted of CD4+ T cells from PBMCs, cultured in vitro. The CDR3 spells CASSWTGGGFQETQYF. The CDR3 nucleotides read TGCGCCAGCAGCTGGACTGGCGGGGGATTCCAAGAGACCCAGTACTTC.